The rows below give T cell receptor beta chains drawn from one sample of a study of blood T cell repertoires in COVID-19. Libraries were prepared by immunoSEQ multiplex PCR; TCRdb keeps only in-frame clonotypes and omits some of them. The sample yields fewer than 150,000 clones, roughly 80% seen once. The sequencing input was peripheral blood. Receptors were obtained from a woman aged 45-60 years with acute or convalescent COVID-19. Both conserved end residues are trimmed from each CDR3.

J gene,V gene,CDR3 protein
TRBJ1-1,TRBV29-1,SVVGGGANTEAF
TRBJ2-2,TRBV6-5,ASSYSGVNTGELF
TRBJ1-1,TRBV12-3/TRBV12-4,ASSFSQNTEAF
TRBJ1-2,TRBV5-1,ASRLGIANYGYT
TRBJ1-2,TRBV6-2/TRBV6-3,ASSYVRGNYGYT
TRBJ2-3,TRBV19,ASSRASGGSTDTQY
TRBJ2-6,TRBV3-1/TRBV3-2,ASSPTPTGFFSGANVLT
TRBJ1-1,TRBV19,ASSLGGGTEAF
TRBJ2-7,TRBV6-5,ASTPSGRISYEQY
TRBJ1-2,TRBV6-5,ASSPDRGYGYT
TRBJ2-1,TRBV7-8,ASSLDRATVDEQF
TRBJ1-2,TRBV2,ASSATGGEANYGYT
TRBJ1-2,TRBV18,ASSPTAGGFGGNYGYT
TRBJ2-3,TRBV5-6,ASSFRQYDTQY
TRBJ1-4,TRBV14,ASSQSNMGKLF
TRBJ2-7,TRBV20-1,SASNRASYEQY
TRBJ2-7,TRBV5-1,ASSLGGPYEQY
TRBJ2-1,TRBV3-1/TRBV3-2,ASKDRGYNEQF
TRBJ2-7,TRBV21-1,ASSKDSHDDSELYEQY
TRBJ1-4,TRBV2,ASSASPGQLNEKLF
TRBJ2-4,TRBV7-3,ASSFGGERGNIQY
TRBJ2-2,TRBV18,ASSPPLTDTTGELF
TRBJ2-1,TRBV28,ASSLYRGASGGRDEQF
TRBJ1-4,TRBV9,ASSVAPTTVGGLF
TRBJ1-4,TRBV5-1,ASRRQGQTHNEKLF
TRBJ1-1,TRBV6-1,ASSETSGVVNTEAF
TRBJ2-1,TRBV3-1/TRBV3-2,ASSLKGSWGLAGGPRSLTEQF
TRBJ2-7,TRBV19,ASSGDRVARVHEQY
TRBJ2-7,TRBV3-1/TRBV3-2,ASTLRTGGEQY
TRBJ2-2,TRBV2,ASSENTGAGELF
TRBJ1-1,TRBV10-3,AISDLGQGDTEAF
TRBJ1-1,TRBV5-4,ASSSRTTNTEAF
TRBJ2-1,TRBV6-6,ASSYSAGSYNEQF
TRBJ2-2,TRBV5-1,ASSLTLLAGGTGELF
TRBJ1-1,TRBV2,ASSEARGRSEAF
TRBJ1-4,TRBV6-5,ASSPGTGLEKLF
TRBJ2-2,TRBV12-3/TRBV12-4,ASTPFSPGELF
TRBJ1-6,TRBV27,ASSSGVRGANNSPLH
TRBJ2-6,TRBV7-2,ASSLAVGSGANVLT
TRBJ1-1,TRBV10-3,ATRPGQGRSLNTEAF
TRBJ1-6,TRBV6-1,ASSELRASGSPLH
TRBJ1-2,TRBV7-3,ASRTGRYGYT
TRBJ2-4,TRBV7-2,ASSSTEYLAKNIQY
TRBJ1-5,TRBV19,ASSTIRDSRSNQPQH
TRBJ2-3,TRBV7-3,ASSQSPGGLSTDTQY
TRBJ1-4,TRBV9,ASSGRGGEKLF
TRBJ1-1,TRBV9,ASSRTEREAF
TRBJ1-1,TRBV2,ASSEGVRTEAF
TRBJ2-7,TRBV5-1,ASSPRRDFSYEQY
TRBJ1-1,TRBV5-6,ASSTGTEAF
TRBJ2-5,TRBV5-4,ASRGGLREETQY
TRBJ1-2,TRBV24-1,ATRASGGDGYT
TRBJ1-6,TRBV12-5,ASGLGQGAGSPLH
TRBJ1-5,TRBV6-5,ASSPPGGGQPQH
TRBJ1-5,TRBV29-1,SVGYGSNQPQH
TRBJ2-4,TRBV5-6,ASSSALAKNIQY
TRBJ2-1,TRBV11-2,ASSLSRAGTYNEQF
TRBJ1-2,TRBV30,VGGGLTNYGYT
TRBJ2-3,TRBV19,ASTPDRISTDTQY
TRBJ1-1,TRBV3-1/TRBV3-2,ASRRTGGATEAF